The rows below give T cell receptor beta chains drawn from one sample of a study of control samples from healthy donors and cancer patients. The assay was immunoSEQ multiplex PCR, and TCRdb's table has in-frame clones only and misses some. The sample contains 170,000 or so clones, approximately 95% of which appear only once. Material for sequencing was blood. The receptors come from a man between 18 and 29 years old in good health. The CDR3 runs from the conserved cysteine through the conserved F or W. D genes are given only for firm matches. Expanded clones get a size class; other rows say once, few or many, or leave the size out.

d_call clone_size j_call v_call cdr3_aa cdr3_nt
. once TRBJ2-1 TRBV6-5 CASSPAHNEQFF TGTGCCAGCAGCCCCGCGCACAATGAGCAGTTCTTC
TRBD1 . TRBJ1-4 TRBV19 CASSGGSGQGSEKLFF TGTGCCAGTAGTGGAGGGTCGGGACAGGGGAGCGAAAAACTGTTTTTT
TRBD2 . TRBJ2-2 TRBV2 CASSEWTSGATGELFF TGTGCCAGCAGTGAGTGGACTAGCGGGGCCACCGGGGAGCTGTTTTTT
TRBD1 once TRBJ1-5 TRBV6-6 CATWDRERQPQHF TGTGCCACTTGGGACAGGGAGCGTCAGCCCCAGCATTTT
. . TRBJ1-3 TRBV5-6 CASSLLMEGNTIYF TGTGCCAGCAGCTTGTTAATGGAGGGAAACACCATATATTTT
. . TRBJ2-1 TRBV3-1/TRBV3-2 CASSQDIGGQQFF TGTGCCAGCAGCCAAGATATCGGGGGACAGCAGTTCTTC
TRBD2 . TRBJ2-1 TRBV19 CASSRGGGRSYNEQFF TGTGCCAGTAGTAGGGGCGGGGGGAGATCCTACAATGAGCAGTTCTTC
TRBD1 . TRBJ1-2 TRBV24-1 CATSTGDYGYTF TGTGCCACCAGTACAGGGGACTATGGCTACACCTTC
TRBD1 . TRBJ1-2 TRBV19 CASSSGTGVGYTF TGTGCCAGTAGTTCCGGGACAGGGGTTGGCTACACCTTC
TRBD1 . TRBJ2-7 TRBV13 CASSLSGTGVEQYF TGTGCCAGCAGCTTATCGGGGACAGGGGTCGAGCAGTACTTC
TRBD1 . TRBJ1-3 TRBV6-5 CASFSGQLWDTIYF TGTGCCAGCTTTTCGGGACAGCTTTGGGACACCATATATTTT
TRBD1 . TRBJ1-3 TRBV12-5 CASGLRTGLESAGNTIYF TGTGCTAGTGGTTTGCGGACAGGGCTTGAGTCGGCTGGAAACACCATATATTTT
. . TRBJ1-4 TRBV19 CASSIAGARRLFF TGTGCCAGTAGTATCGCGGGGGCTCGTCGTCTGTTTTTT
. . TRBJ2-7 TRBV10-3 CAITPEGMSYEQYF TGTGCCATCACCCCCGAGGGGATGTCCTACGAGCAGTACTTC
. . TRBJ1-5 TRBV30 CAWRQSGGTQHF TGTGCCTGGAGGCAATCGGGAGGGACCCAGCATTTT
TRBD1 once TRBJ2-5 TRBV24-1 CATSDPQFGRTGREETQYF TGTGCCACCAGTGATCCCCAGTTCGGAAGGACAGGGCGAGAAGAGACCCAGTACTTC
. . TRBJ2-7 TRBV12-3/TRBV12-4 CASSLEGGDEQYF TGTGCCAGCAGTTTAGAGGGGGGCGACGAGCAGTACTTC
. . TRBJ1-4 TRBV5-1 CASSPGQGADEKLFF TGCGCCAGCAGCCCCGGACAAGGGGCGGATGAAAAACTGTTTTTT
. . TRBJ1-6 TRBV12-3/TRBV12-4 CASSTRQNSPLHF TGTGCCAGCAGTACGAGACAGAATTCACCCCTCCACTTT
. . TRBJ1-1 TRBV10-3 CAISERGLNTEAFF TGTGCCATCAGTGAGCGCGGATTGAACACTGAAGCTTTCTTT
. . TRBJ1-5 TRBV19 CASSPTGHQPQHF TGTGCCAGTAGTCCCACAGGACATCAGCCCCAGCATTTT
TRBD1 . TRBJ2-5 TRBV3-1/TRBV3-2 CASTMTGNQETQYF TGTGCCAGCACCATGACAGGGAATCAAGAGACCCAGTACTTC
. . TRBJ2-7 TRBV5-8 CASSLGAGYSYEQYF TGTGCCAGCAGCTTGGGCGCAGGGTACTCCTACGAGCAGTACTTC
TRBD1 . TRBJ1-2 TRBV5-1 CASSSGTGNGYTF TGCGCCAGCAGCTCCGGGACAGGGAATGGCTACACCTTC
. . TRBJ2-1 TRBV6-5 CASSYFYQSYNEQFF TGTGCCAGCAGTTACTTTTACCAATCCTACAATGAGCAGTTCTTC
TRBD2 . TRBJ2-3 TRBV5-1 CASSFGLAGASDTQYF TGCGCCAGCAGCTTTGGGCTAGCGGGGGCCTCAGATACGCAGTATTTT
TRBD1 . TRBJ1-1 TRBV7-9 CASSPRGDRGTEAFF TGTGCCAGCAGCCCCCGCGGGGACAGAGGCACTGAAGCTTTCTTT
. . TRBJ1-3 TRBV7-2 CASSSTVGSGNTIYF TGTGCCAGCAGCTCGACCGTCGGCTCTGGAAACACCATATATTTT
TRBD2 once TRBJ2-7 TRBV2 CASTPGTIPIEQYF TGTGCCAGCACCCCCGGGACTATTCCTATCGAGCAGTACTTC
. . TRBJ1-1 TRBV3-1/TRBV3-2 CASSFIRGGDGTEAFF TGTGCCAGCAGCTTTATACGGGGAGGGGACGGAACTGAAGCTTTCTTT
. . TRBJ1-1 TRBV7-2 CASRDFMNTEAFF TGTGCCAGCAGGGATTTCATGAACACTGAAGCTTTCTTT
. . TRBJ2-3 TRBV3-1/TRBV3-2 CASSQAREDTQYF TGTGCCAGCAGCCAGGCCCGGGAAGATACGCAGTATTTT
TRBD2 . TRBJ2-1 TRBV2 CASNEDVLAGFAEQFF TGTGCCAGCAACGAGGACGTACTAGCGGGTTTCGCGGAGCAGTTCTTC
TRBD1 few TRBJ1-5 TRBV6-5 CASRRQGGQPQHF TGTGCCAGCAGGCGACAGGGAGGTCAGCCCCAGCATTTT
. . TRBJ1-1 TRBV5-6 CASSLALLAEAFF TGTGCCAGCAGCTTGGCTCTCCTGGCCGAAGCTTTCTTT
. . TRBJ1-6 TRBV28 CASSLGGPRPSPLHF TGTGCCAGCAGTTTGGGGGGGCCACGGCCTTCACCCCTCCACTTT
TRBD1 . TRBJ2-3 TRBV6-2/TRBV6-3 CASSGDRGPFPDTQYF TGTGCCAGCAGTGGGGACAGGGGGCCTTTCCCAGATACGCAGTATTTT
. . TRBJ2-5 TRBV18 CASSPELLTANQETQYF TGTGCCAGCTCACCCGAGCTCCTGACGGCAAACCAAGAGACCCAGTACTTC
TRBD1 . TRBJ2-1 TRBV3-1/TRBV3-2 CASSPGGDTYNEQFF TGTGCCAGCAGCCCAGGGGGAGACACCTACAATGAGCAGTTCTTC
. . TRBJ2-2 TRBV30 CAWLDGTLNTGELFF TGTGCCTGGCTCGACGGGACACTGAACACCGGGGAGCTGTTTTTT
TRBD2 . TRBJ2-3 TRBV5-4 CASSLSRGGTDTQYF TGTGCCAGCAGCTTGTCGCGGGGGGGTACAGATACGCAGTATTTT
TRBD1 . TRBJ2-5 TRBV5-6 CASSRRRGRGTQETQYF TGTGCCAGCAGCAGGAGGCGAGGCAGGGGGACACAAGAGACCCAGTACTTC
. . TRBJ1-3 TRBV24-1 CATNEGQWTTGNTIYF TGTGCCACCAACGAAGGACAGTGGACGACAGGAAACACCATATATTTT
. . TRBJ2-5 TRBV6-2/TRBV6-3 CASSRRAGLQETQYF TGTGCCAGCAGTCGCCGGGCGGGGCTCCAAGAGACCCAGTACTTC
TRBD1 . TRBJ2-4 TRBV29-1 CSAKDRTKNIQYF TGCAGCGCCAAGGACAGGACCAAAAACATTCAGTACTTC
. . TRBJ1-6 TRBV6-6 CASNEAGSPLHF TGTGCCAGCAACGAGGCGGGTTCACCCCTCCACTTT
. . TRBJ1-2 TRBV6-6 CASSGQKGYGYTF TGTGCCAGCAGTGGACAGAAGGGGTATGGCTACACCTTC
. . TRBJ1-1 TRBV28 CASSFGPGATWNTEAFF .
TRBD1 . TRBJ2-7 TRBV7-2 CASSPDRVFYEQYF TGTGCCAGCAGCCCGGACAGGGTGTTCTACGAGCAGTACTTC
. . TRBJ1-3 TRBV30 CAWALVRHSGNTIYF TGTGCCTGGGCCCTTGTTCGGCACTCTGGAAACACCATATATTTT
TRBD2 . TRBJ2-1 TRBV5-1 CASSRTTSGLYNEQFF TGCGCCAGCAGCCGAACGACTAGCGGGTTATACAATGAGCAGTTCTTC
TRBD1 . TRBJ1-5 TRBV15 CATSRGTGEDQPQHF TGTGCCACCAGCAGGGGGACAGGGGAAGATCAGCCCCAGCATTTT
TRBD1 . TRBJ2-7 TRBV10-3 CAIRRTGTYEQYF TGTGCCATCAGGCGGACAGGGACCTACGAGCAGTACTTC
. . TRBJ1-6 TRBV21-1 CASSKDPGRGYSSYNSPLHF TGTGCCAGCAGCAAAGATCCGGGAAGGGGCTATAGCTCCTATAATTCACCCCTCCACTTT